Below, 22 T cell receptor beta chains from the same sample are listed, as sequenced in a study of blood T cell repertoires in COVID-19. Here immunoSEQ multiplex PCR was the method, and the copy in TCRdb shows in-frame clones only, minus some. The data contain roughly 130,000 clones, approximately 83% of them singletons. Sequenced input: PBMCs or T cells enriched from blood (not recorded which). These TCRs come from a man between 50 and 59 years old who had recovered from COVID-19.

The CDR3 DNA follows: TGCAGCGTTGTTGCGGGTACCTCTGGGGCCAACGTCCTGACTTTC. Its protein product is CSVVAGTSGANVLTF. The genes are TRBV29-1 and TRBJ2-6, with TRBD2 as a possible D gene (5 bases). CDR1 SQVTM and CDR2 ANQGSEA come from the germline V gene. The CDR3 runs 15 residues. The V end lost 4 bases, the J end lost 0 bases, and 10 bases lay between the germline ends.

The V call is TRBV10-1, the J call TRBJ1-2, with TRBD1 identical over 7 bases. Losses at the gene ends were 1 base for V and 4 bases for J; bases not matched to a gene: 12. Germline V gene sequence: CDR1 WNHNN, CDR2 SYGVQD (reference sequence). This CDR3 spans 17 amino acids. The CDR3: CASSEFWDSLYFYGYTF. DNA of the CDR3: TGCGCCAGCAGTGAGTTCTGGGACAGTCTCTATTTCTATGGCTACACCTTC.

On this clone: A read error may account for a junction end that differs from germline. The CDR3 reads CASSLSGTGVSEQYF. The CDR3 DNA reads TGTGCCAGCAGTCTATCCGGGACAGGGGTAAGCGAGCAGTACTTC. The rearrangement links TRBV27 to TRBJ2-7; TRBD1 aligns across 10 bases. The length of the CDR3 is 15 residues. The germline V gene encodes CDR1 MNHEY and CDR2 SMNVEV (reference sequence).

The chain uses TRBV15 and TRBJ1-2, with a tentative D call TRBD1 (6 bases). The V gene lost 6 bases and the J gene lost 3 bases, with 14 bases spanning the gap. Germline V gene data show CDR1 as LNHNV and CDR2 as YYDKDF (reference sequence). The CDR3 contains 14 residues. The DNA for the CDR3 is TGTGCCACCAGGTCCAGGGGAATGGACTATGGCTACACCTTC. It encodes CATRSRGMDYGYTF.

The CDR3 region is CAWSVGAGGGADTQYF. The CDR3 nucleotides are TGTGCCTGGAGTGTAGGGGCAGGGGGCGGGGCAGATACGCAGTATTTT. The J gene is TRBJ2-3, the V gene TRBV30; TRBD1 matches 8 bases. CDR3 length: 16 amino acids. Germline V gene sequence: CDR1 GTSNPN, CDR2 SVGIG (reference sequence). Trimming at V came to 0 bases and at J to 4 bases, leaving 9 bases not matched to a gene.

Comment on this clone: Other DNA sequences of this sample code for an identical CDR3. The chain joins TRBV6-5 to TRBJ2-3; possibly TRBD2 for D (6 bases). Germline CDR1 is MNHEY and CDR2 is SVGAGI. This CDR3 is 13 amino acids long. V was trimmed by 8 bases and J by 0 bases, leaving 9 bases between them. The CDR3: CASRAGSTDTQYF. Here the CDR3 DNA reads TGTGCCAGCCGAGCGGGTAGCACAGATACGCAGTATTTT.

This clone occurred a few times. The chain uses TRBV7-2 and TRBJ1-3; 7 bases fit TRBD1. Germline V gene lookup returns CDR1 SGHTA and CDR2 FQGNSA. The CDR3 is 15 residues long. Trimming removed 3 bases from V and 4 bases from J; junction bases left unmatched: 6. The CDR3, as DNA: TGTGCCAGCAGCTTGGCCCCGGGACAGGGAAACACCATATATTTT. Residues: CASSLAPGQGNTIYF.

The chain combines TRBV4-1 with TRBJ2-4; 7 nucleotides agree with TRBD2. The ends lost 0 bases at V and 1 base at J; junction bases unmatched: 6. The CDR3 spans 17 residues. In germline, CDR1 is MGHRA, CDR2 YSYEKL. In DNA, the CDR3 is TGCGCCAGCAGCCAAGATGGGGGGGAGTGGGCCAAAAACATTCAGTACTTC. Amino acids: CASSQDGGEWAKNIQYF.

The V call is TRBV9, the J call TRBJ1-2, with 10 nucleotides matching TRBD1. Germline CDR1 SGDLS, CDR2 YYNGEE. The CDR3 runs 15 residues. V gave up 5 bases and J gave up 8 bases; unmatched junction bases: 12. CDR3 amino acids: CASRAGQGVLEGYTF. The CDR3 region has the DNA TGTGCCAGCAGGGCCGGACAGGGGGTATTAGAGGGCTACACCTTC.

The V gene is TRBV2, the J gene TRBJ2-3, with a tentative D call TRBD2 (5 bases). This CDR3 is 17 amino acids long. Germline V gives CDR1 SNHLY, CDR2 FYNNEI. Trimming took 3 bases from V and 5 from J, leaving 21 bases between them. For the CDR3, the DNA is TGTGCCAGCAGTGAGAGCCCGGCGGGTTTTCCCAAAGATACGCAGTATTTT. Its translation is CASSESPAGFPKDTQYF.

The chain employs TRBV27 and TRBJ2-3; possibly TRBD1 for D (5 bases). This CDR3 has 15 residues. Trimming shortened V by 5 bases and J by 2 bases, and 14 bases separated the two germline ends. CDR1 and CDR2 from the germline V gene are MNHEY and SMNVEV (reference sequence). CDR3 in DNA: TGTGCCAGCAGTCCAGGACATAGATTCACAGATACGCAGTATTTT. Translation gives CASSPGHRFTDTQYF.

The chain links TRBV7-9 to TRBJ1-1; TRBD1 matches at 8 bases. Germline V gene data show CDR1 as SEHNR and CDR2 as FQNEAQ (reference sequence). CDR3 length: 13 amino acids. V lost 1 base, J lost 11 bases, and 6 bases stayed unmatched. The CDR3 protein is CASSLGTTGVAFF. DNA for the CDR3: TGTGCCAGCAGCTTAGGGACGACAGGGGTTGCTTTCTTT.

The gene calls are TRBV6-5 and TRBJ2-5, with 11 positions matching TRBD2. Germline-derived CDR1 and CDR2 are MNHEY and SVGAGI. V was clipped by 6 bases and J by 4 bases; unmatched bases: 4. The CDR3 runs 14 residues. This CDR3 is CASSLSGGVETQYF. The CDR3, as DNA: TGTGCCAGCAGCCTTAGCGGGGGGGTAGAGACCCAGTACTTC.

This clone occurred a few times. The chain combines TRBV19 with TRBJ2-1, with D possibly TRBD2 on 7 matching bases. The V end was cut by 7 bases, the J end by 6 bases, with 19 bases between. The CDR3 is 15 residues long. Germline CDR1 is LNHDA and CDR2 is SQIVND (reference sequence). This chain's CDR3 is CASKVPGLQGNEQFF. The DNA of the CDR3 is TGTGCCAGTAAAGTTCCGGGACTACAGGGCAATGAGCAGTTCTTC.

This chain joins TRBV6-5 and TRBJ2-3; D gene ambiguous. The CDR3 loop spans 14 amino acids. V lost 6 bases and J 2 bases, leaving 12 bases between the germline ends. The V gene's germline CDR1 is MNHEY and CDR2 SVGAGI. In DNA, the CDR3 is TGTGCCAGCAGCGTTAGTACAGACACAGATACGCAGTATTTT. This gives the protein CASSVSTDTDTQYF.

The genes are TRBV5-5 and TRBJ1-6; a possible D gene is TRBD1 (5 bases). The germline CDR1 and CDR2 sequences are SGHKS and YYEKEE (reference sequence). Trimming pared 5 bases from V and 8 bases from J, leaving 17 bases between. This CDR3 contains 15 residues. The CDR3 DNA sequence: TGTGCCAGCAGGATCACCGGGACTTTGGATTCACCCCTCCACTTT. Residues: CASRITGTLDSPLHF.

The chain joins TRBV2 to TRBJ2-1; TRBD1 might be the D (6 bases). The V and J ends lost 1 base and 7 bases respectively, with 20 bases between them. CDR1 is SNHLY and CDR2 is FYNNEI in the germline V gene. The CDR3 has 17 amino acids. CDR3 sequence (DNA): TGTGCCAGCAGTGAAGTCCGGGGACACAAAACGAGGAATGAGCAGTTCTTC. This encodes CASSEVRGHKTRNEQFF.

The chain joins TRBV19 to TRBJ2-7, with D maybe TRBD1 (6 bases). CDR1 is LNHDA, CDR2 SQIVND, per germline (reference sequence). CDR3 length: 14 residues. The V and J ends lost 3 bases and 4 bases respectively, with 13 bases between them. The CDR3 protein is CASSIAGALYEQYF. CDR3 DNA: TGTGCCAGTAGTATTGCAGGGGCACTTTACGAGCAGTACTTC.

The V gene is TRBV4-2, the J gene TRBJ1-3, with 9 bases fitting TRBD1. J gave up 8 bases and V 1 base, and 3 bases lay outside the gene matches. Per germline, CDR1 LGHNA and CDR2 YNFKEQ. CDR3 size: 14 residues. The CDR3 bases are TGTGCCAGCAGCCAAGTCGACAGGGGGGACACCATATATTTT. It encodes CASSQVDRGDTIYF.

The V call is TRBV5-1, the J call TRBJ2-3; 12 positions match TRBD1. The CDR3 has 18 amino acids. Germline V lookup: CDR1 SGHRS, CDR2 YFSETQ. V dropped 3 bases and J dropped 1; count of bases not matched to a gene: 9. For the CDR3, the DNA is TGCGCCAGCAGCTCCGCCGGGACAGGGGGCATTGGCACAGATACGCAGTATTTT. This translates into CASSSAGTGGIGTDTQYF.

This rearrangement joins TRBV6-2 or TRBV6-3 to TRBJ2-4, with D possibly matching TRBD2 (6 bases). Germline CDR1 reads MNHEY; CDR2 reads SVGEGT. The CDR3 has 15 residues. Between the trimmed V and J ends, which lost 5 bases and 2 bases, there was a span of 13 bases. The CDR3 region has the DNA TGTGCCAGCAGTGCCGCCCGGGGGTCCAAAAACATTCAGTACTTC. Amino acid sequence: CASSAARGSKNIQYF.

This clone occurred once. The chain employs TRBV6-1 and TRBJ2-5; D is ambiguous. The CDR3 is 12 residues long. V was pared by 5 bases and J by 1 base, with 5 bases between. Germline CDR1 reads MNHNS; CDR2 reads SASEGT. The CDR3 nucleotides are TGTGCCAGCAGTACAAGCCAAGAGACCCAGTACTTC. Translation: CASSTSQETQYF.